Below are 12 T cell receptor beta chains sequenced from a single sample in a study of T cells in tumors after PD-1 blockade. The method was immunoSEQ multiplex PCR; TCRdb's version includes in-frame clones alone and lacks a portion of them. The data show roughly 47,000 clones, with about four fifths seen just once and over 15% held by the top ten. This specimen was PBMCs, taken before anti-PD-1 treatment. These TCRs come from a human donor with basal cell carcinoma.

The chain combines TRBV7-2 with TRBJ2-7; 11 bases fit TRBD2. CDR3 length: 14 amino acids. Germline V gives CDR1 SGHTA, CDR2 FQGNSA. V lost 5 bases to trimming and J lost 3 bases; unmatched junction nucleotides: 3. CDR3 nucleotides: TGTGCCAGCAGCCCAGGACTAGCGGGCTACGAGCAGTACTTC. Residues: CASSPGLAGYEQYF.

This chain links TRBV7-6 with TRBJ2-1; D is ambiguous. Trimming shortened V by 3 bases and J by 4 bases, and 13 bases separated the two germline ends. Germline V gene data show CDR1 as SGHVS and CDR2 as FNYEAQ. The CDR3 has 15 amino acids. DNA for the CDR3: TGTGCCAGCAGCTTCCGACCAGCCGCGTACAATGAGCAGTTCTTC. It translates to CASSFRPAAYNEQFF.

V usage is TRBV5-6 and J usage is TRBJ1-1; possible D gene TRBD1, 6 bases. V was cut by 0 bases and J by 11 bases, with 26 bases left in between. Germline V gene sequence: CDR1 SGHDT, CDR2 YYEEEE. The CDR3 consists of 17 residues. The CDR3 DNA reads as TGTGCCAGCAGCTTGGGTAAGAGGAACAGGGACTTCGATGTGGCTTTCTTT. Its protein is CASSLGKRNRDFDVAFF.

The V call is TRBV6-1, the J call TRBJ2-1, with TRBD1 matching over 10 bases. CDR1 MNHNS and CDR2 SASEGT come from the germline V gene. The CDR3 spans 14 residues. Trimming took 3 bases from V and 8 from J; bases not matched to a gene: 4. The CDR3 DNA follows: TGTGCCAGCAGTGACCCCGGGACAGGGGATGAGCAGTTCTTC. Encoded protein: CASSDPGTGDEQFF.

This chain uses TRBV5-1 with TRBJ2-4; 7 nucleotides align to TRBD2. Germline loops: CDR1 SGHRS, CDR2 YFSETQ. The CDR3 has 21 amino acids. Losses at the gene ends were 0 bases for V and 0 bases for J; bases not matched to a gene: 18. CDR3: CASSLEGSRERSSGAKNIQYF. CDR3 nucleotide sequence: TGCGCCAGCAGCTTGGAGGGGTCGCGGGAGAGAAGCAGCGGAGCCAAAAACATTCAGTACTTC.

The CDR3 protein is CASSFSREETQYF. DNA of the CDR3: TGCGCCAGCAGCTTTAGCAGGGAAGAGACCCAGTACTTC. The chain carries TRBV5-1 and TRBJ2-5, with D possibly being TRBD1 (5 bases). The CDR3 is 13 residues long. The germline V and J ends were trimmed by 2 bases and 3 bases, with 8 bases remaining between them. The germline V gene encodes CDR1 SGHRS and CDR2 YFSETQ.

The chain uses TRBV19 and TRBJ2-5, with 7 bases that match TRBD2. Per germline, CDR1 LNHDA and CDR2 SQIVND (reference sequence). The CDR3 totals 13 residues. With V trimmed by 8 bases and J by 4 bases, 7 bases remained unmatched. The CDR3 loop is CASGTNPAETQYF. CDR3 bases: TGTGCCAGTGGGACTAACCCGGCAGAGACCCAGTACTTC. Together with reference TRBV19 and TRBJ2-5, the CDR3 gives the full variable domain: DGGITQSPKYLFRKEGQNVTLSCEQNLNHDAMYWYRQDPGQGLRLIYYSQIVNDFQKGDIAEGYSVSREKKESFPLTVTSAQKNPTAFYLCASGTNPAETQYFGPGTRLLVL.

The chain couples TRBV10-3 to TRBJ1-2; D remains ambiguous. Germline CDR1 and CDR2: ENHRY and SYGVKD. V was shortened by 6 bases and J by 0 bases, with 11 bases between the two germline ends. The CDR3 runs 14 residues. The CDR3 bases are TGTGCCATCAGCTACCACGAAACTAACTATGGCTACACCTTC. Protein product: CAISYHETNYGYTF.

The chain links TRBV14 to TRBJ1-3; possibly TRBD1 for D (5 bases). V shed 4 bases and J shed 4 bases, with 11 bases lying between them. The CDR3 loop spans 14 amino acids. Looked up from germline, CDR1 is SGHDN and CDR2 is FVKESK. The CDR3 region is CASSRDLIGNTIYF. The CDR3 DNA sequence: TGTGCCAGCAGCCGGGACTTGATCGGAAACACCATATATTTT. The full variable domain, with the rest looked up from reference TRBV14 and TRBJ1-3, is EAGVTQFPSHSVIEKGQTVTLRCDPISGHDNLYWYRRVMGKEIKFLLHFVKESKQDESGMPNNRFLAERTGGTYSTLKVQPAELEDSGVYFCASSRDLIGNTIYFGEGSWLTVV.

The chain is built from TRBV6-6 and TRBJ2-7, with a possible D match to TRBD2 (6 bases). This CDR3 spans 16 amino acids. Germline V gene sequence: CDR1 MNHNY, CDR2 SVGAGI (reference sequence). V gave up 2 bases and J gave up 6 bases, with 20 bases separating them. The CDR3: CASSYQGGTPPSEQYF. In DNA, the CDR3 is TGTGCCAGCAGTTACCAAGGCGGGACTCCACCCTCCGAGCAGTACTTC.

The chain combines TRBV5-1 with TRBJ2-2; D may match TRBD1 or TRBD2 (5 bases each). This CDR3 is built from 14 residues. Germline V CDR1 and CDR2: SGHRS, YFSETQ. The V end lost 4 bases, the J end lost 4 bases, and 11 bases lay between the germline ends. CDR3 nucleotides: TGCGCCAGCAGCACATCTGGGGGCACCGGGGAGCTGTTTTTT. Amino acid sequence: CASSTSGGTGELFF. Full variable domain (outside the CDR3, taken from reference TRBV5-1 and TRBJ2-2): KAGVTQTPRYLIKTRGQQVTLSCSPISGHRSVSWYQQTPGQGLQFLFEYFSETQRNKGNFPGRFSGRQFSNSRSEMNVSTLELGDSALYLCASSTSGGTGELFFGEGSRLTVL.

There are a few counts of this clone. As DNA, the CDR3 is TGTGCCTGGAGTCAGCAGGGGGCTTCAGGTCGAGAGACCCAGTACTTC. Its protein product is CAWSQQGASGRETQYF. V and J are TRBV30 and TRBJ2-5, with 8 bases fitting TRBD1. Germline CDR1 GTSNPN, CDR2 SVGIG (reference sequence). J lost 4 bases, V lost 2 bases, and 12 bases had no gene match. This CDR3 is built from 16 residues.